A single sample gave rise to the 3 T cell receptor beta chains below, sequenced in a study of T cells in Graves' hyperthyroidism and ophthalmopathy (dated by TCRdb to between 2018 and 2021). Library preparation employed multiplex PCR. The data were produced on an Illumina HiSeq 2000. TCR beta CDR3 regions were amplified from RNA transcripts. The first round of RT-PCR for the TCR CDR3 was performed with the HTBI primer set and the Qiagen OneStep RT-PCR kit. TCRdb trimmed the raw reads at Q25, called clones with MiXCR and kept productive beta chains. A single entry per CDR3 protein holds the most common genes and DNA from its merged rows. In this sample the table shows a few hundred thousand distinct CDR3 sequences, about 18% of which occur a single time. The top ten hold 40% to 45% of the sample. The sequencing input was blood. The receptors were sampled from a man younger than 35 with Graves' ophthalmopathy.

This clonotype has ten or more counts. The chain carries TRBV18 and TRBJ1-1; D remains unclear. This CDR3 is 13 amino acids long. Germline loops: CDR1 KGHSH, CDR2 LQKENI. The V end was cut by 6 bases, the J end by 6 bases, with 14 bases between. In DNA form, the CDR3 reads TGTGCCAGCTCCTCGAATAAGGGCTCTGAAGCTTTCTTT. It specifies CASSSNKGSEAFF.

The chain is built from TRBV7-9 and TRBJ2-5; D uncertain. V was trimmed by 6 bases and J by 0 bases, leaving 11 bases between them. The CDR3 contains 14 residues. Germline V gene data show CDR1 as SEHNR and CDR2 as FQNEAQ (reference sequence). DNA for the CDR3: TGTGCCAGCAGACCCGACGGTAACCAAGAGACCCAGTACTTC. Residues: CASRPDGNQETQYF.

This clonotype was picked up many times. This sequence joins TRBV5-1 and TRBJ1-2, with a possible D match to TRBD1 (5 bases). V was clipped by 6 bases and J by 8 bases, with 20 bases between them. The CDR3 length is 14 residues. CDR1 is SGHRS, CDR2 YFSETQ, per germline. The CDR3 region is CASIRDPEGYGYTF. CDR3 nucleotides: TGCGCCAGCATTCGGGACCCCGAAGGGTACGGCTACACCTTC.